Presented here are 30 T cell receptor beta chains from one specimen sequenced in a study of shared clonotypes between healthy human individuals. Data came from immunoSEQ multiplex PCR; TCRdb stores just in-frame clones and leaves some out. The repertoire holds 1.5 million to 1.9 million clones, 98% seen once, with about 0.4% in the top ten. Specimen: naive CD4+ T cells sorted from blood. Subset specified: CD45RA+ positively selected. These receptors originate from a man aged 25-45 years in good health.

Written as DNA, the CDR3 is TGTGCCATCAGTGAGCCTGGGACGGCGAACACCGGGGAGCTGTTTTTT. It specifies CAISEPGTANTGELFF. The chain couples TRBV10-3 to TRBJ2-2; D tentatively reads TRBD1 or TRBD2 (5 bases each). V was cut by 2 bases and J by 0 bases, with 10 bases left in between. CDR3 size: 16 residues. Germline values: CDR1 ENHRY, CDR2 SYGVKD.

V usage is TRBV19 and J usage is TRBJ1-2; unclear D gene. CDR1 is LNHDA and CDR2 is SQIVND in the germline V gene (reference sequence). Trimming took 6 bases from V and 6 from J, leaving 17 bases between them. The CDR3 is 14 amino acids. CDR3 in amino acids: CASSTPGVINGYTF. The CDR3 DNA follows: TGTGCCAGTAGCACCCCCGGGGTGATCAATGGCTACACCTTC.

This clone showed up just once. The CDR3 spells CSVGVAGFSYNEQFF. The DNA of the CDR3 is TGCAGCGTTGGGGTAGCGGGGTTCTCCTACAATGAGCAGTTCTTC. This sequence joins TRBV29-1 and TRBJ2-1; 8 bases align to TRBD2. Germline loops: CDR1 SQVTM, CDR2 ANQGSEA. The V and J ends lost 4 bases and 0 bases, in that order; junction bases with no gene match: 5. The CDR3 sequence is 15 residues long.

This sequence joins TRBV6-6 and TRBJ2-3; TRBD2 aligns across 10 bases. The V segment lost 6 bases and the J segment 4 bases; nucleotides outside the gene matches: 7. Germline V CDR1 and CDR2: MNHNY, SVGAGI (reference sequence). The CDR3 runs 15 residues. CDR3 DNA: TGTGCCAGCAGCATGGCCCTAGCGGGAGCAGATACGCAGTATTTT. Protein product: CASSMALAGADTQYF.

J is TRBJ2-7 and V is TRBV18, with D possibly matching TRBD2 (6 bases). Germline loops: CDR1 KGHSH, CDR2 LQKENI. CDR3 length equals 14 residues. Deletions cut 2 bases from V and 3 bases from J, with 11 bases between. Here the CDR3 reads CASSPAGSYYEQYF. CDR3 coding DNA: TGTGCCAGCTCACCAGCGGGATCCTACTACGAGCAGTACTTC.

V and J are TRBV5-6 and TRBJ2-3; 9 nucleotides match TRBD1. Germline loops: CDR1 SGHDT, CDR2 YYEEEE. CDR3 length: 14 amino acids. V dropped 4 bases and J dropped 6; count of bases not matched to a gene: 6. CDR3: CASSKGQGDDTQYF. CDR3 in DNA: TGTGCCAGCAGCAAGGGACAGGGTGACGATACGCAGTATTTT.

The chain couples TRBV18 to TRBJ1-5; possible D gene TRBD1, 5 bases. There are 15 residues in the CDR3. V lost 4 bases and J 0 bases, leaving 10 bases between the germline ends. From germline, CDR1 is KGHSH and CDR2 LQKENI. CDR3 region: CASSHLQDSNQPQHF. CDR3 in DNA: TGTGCCAGCTCACACTTACAGGATAGCAATCAGCCCCAGCATTTT.

The chain links TRBV11-2 to TRBJ2-1; D may match TRBD1 or TRBD2 (5 bases each). The CDR3 is made up of 13 amino acids. V lost 4 bases and J 9 bases, leaving 13 bases between the germline ends. Looked up from germline, CDR1 is SGHAT and CDR2 is FQNNGV. CDR3 nucleotides: TGTGCCAGCAGCTCCCCGGGGCGTGCTGAGCAGTTCTTC. It translates to CASSSPGRAEQFF.

This chain connects TRBV9 to TRBJ2-1; possibly TRBD1 or TRBD2 for D (5 bases each). The germline CDR1 and CDR2 sequences are SGDLS and YYNGEE. CDR3 length: 13 residues. V lost 4 bases to trimming and J lost 6 bases, with 11 bases between them. CDR3 sequence: CASSPEGPNEQFF. In DNA form, the CDR3 reads TGTGCCAGCAGCCCCGAGGGGCCCAATGAGCAGTTCTTC.

The chain links TRBV15 to TRBJ2-7, with TRBD1 as a possible D gene (6 bases). The germline V gene has CDR1 LNHNV and CDR2 YYDKDF (reference sequence). V dropped 3 bases and J dropped 0 bases, with 15 bases sitting between them. This CDR3 spans 16 amino acids. The DNA for the CDR3 is TGTGCCACCAGCAGGGGGTGGGGGCGGATCTCCTACGAGCAGTACTTC. Residues: CATSRGWGRISYEQYF.

This clone was observed a handful of times. This sample includes further DNA sequences coding for the same CDR3. The rearrangement joins TRBV5-4 to TRBJ2-1; the D is unclear. CDR3 length equals 12 residues. The germline CDR1 and CDR2 sequences are SGHNT and YYREEE (reference sequence). V lost 0 bases and J lost 4, with 2 bases in between. In DNA form, the CDR3 reads TGTGCCAGCAGCTTGGCGTACAATGAGCAGTTCTTC. Its protein is CASSLAYNEQFF.

This clone was seen only once. V is TRBV2 and J is TRBJ1-4; a possible D gene is TRBD1 (5 bases). This CDR3 spans 15 amino acids. The V end lost 10 bases, the J end lost 0 bases, and 15 bases lay between the germline ends. The germline CDR1 and CDR2 sequences are SNHLY and FYNNEI. The CDR3 bases are TGTGCCACGCATAAAGACAGTGCAACTAATGAAAAACTGTTTTTT. Translation: CATHKDSATNEKLFF. The entire variable domain, with the rest obtained from reference TRBV2 and TRBJ1-4, is as follows: EPEVTQTPSHQVTQMGQEVILRCVPISNHLYFYWYRQILGQKVEFLVSFYNNEISEKSEIFDDQFSVERPDGSNFTLKIRSTKLEDSAMYFCATHKDSATNEKLFFGSGTQLSVL.

The CDR3 here is CSARAVYEQYF. For the CDR3, the DNA is TGCAGTGCTAGAGCGGTATACGAGCAGTACTTC. The V and J genes are TRBV20-1 and TRBJ2-7; D call uncertain. Looked up from germline, CDR1 is DFQATT and CDR2 is SNEGSKA (reference sequence). CDR3 size: 11 residues. V lost 1 base, J lost 4 bases, and 5 bases lay in between.

This chain joins TRBV2 and TRBJ2-5; weak D call: TRBD1 (5 bases). The ends were cut back, 10 bases at V and 0 bases at J, with 12 bases in the middle. CDR1 SNHLY and CDR2 FYNNEI come from the germline V gene. The CDR3 consists of 13 residues. The CDR3 loop is CATALTDQETQYF. For the CDR3, the DNA is TGTGCCACCGCCTTGACAGACCAAGAGACCCAGTACTTC.

The CDR3 nucleotides are TGTGCCTGGAGTGTAGAGGGGGCGAGGAATCAGCCCCAGCATTTT. It specifies CAWSVEGARNQPQHF. The chain has TRBV30 and TRBJ1-5; 7 bases fit TRBD1. After removal of 0 bases from V and 4 bases from J, the junction contained 6 bases not matched to a gene. Germline CDR1 GTSNPN, CDR2 SVGIG (reference sequence). The CDR3 is 15 residues long.

V is TRBV30 and J is TRBJ2-7, with unresolved D. CDR3 size: 14 residues. Germline V gene lookup returns CDR1 GTSNPN and CDR2 SVGIG (reference sequence). V was shortened by 5 bases and J by 2 bases, with 16 bases between the two germline ends. The CDR3 coding sequence is TGTGCCTGGGTTGATCTGGGCAGTCCCTACGAGCAGTACTTC. It specifies CAWVDLGSPYEQYF.

This chain links TRBV7-2 with TRBJ1-2; no definite D call. The CDR3 runs to 15 residues. The V end was cut by 1 base, the J end by 5 bases, with 14 bases between. Germline loops: CDR1 SGHTA, CDR2 FQGNSA. CDR3 coding DNA: TGTGCCAGCAGCTTAGGCGCTGGCAGAGGATATGGCTACACCTTC. Protein sequence: CASSLGAGRGYGYTF.

A word on this clone: This CDR3 is also generated by other DNA sequences in the sample. The chain recombines TRBV19 with TRBJ2-2; D possibly matches TRBD1 or TRBD2 (5 bases each). This CDR3 contains 14 residues. CDR1 is LNHDA and CDR2 is SQIVND in the germline V gene (reference sequence). Trimming shortened V by 5 bases and J by 0 bases, and 7 bases separated the two germline ends. The CDR3: CASSRGPNTGELFF. CDR3 sequence (DNA): TGTGCCAGTAGTCGGGGACCGAACACCGGGGAGCTGTTTTTT.

The rearrangement uses TRBV19 and TRBJ2-1; 8 bases are a match to TRBD1. V lost 2 bases to trimming and J lost 3 bases; unmatched junction nucleotides: 3. The CDR3 is made up of 15 amino acids. The germline V gene has CDR1 LNHDA and CDR2 SQIVND (reference sequence). The CDR3 loop is CASSILTGDYNEQFF. The CDR3 DNA follows: TGTGCCAGTAGTATATTGACAGGGGACTACAATGAGCAGTTCTTC.

A single count supports this clone. The rearrangement uses TRBV5-8 and TRBJ2-1; tentative D call: TRBD2 (5 bases). From germline, CDR1 is SGHTS and CDR2 YDEGEE. V lost 5 bases and J 6 bases, leaving 12 bases between the germline ends. This CDR3 region has 13 residues. Written as DNA, the CDR3 is TGTGCCAGCAGTTTAGCGTCTCGCAATGAGCAGTTCTTC. The encoded protein is CASSLASRNEQFF.

The chain has TRBV19 and TRBJ1-5; D unresolved. Trimming took 5 bases from V and 4 from J, leaving 6 bases between them. The V gene's germline CDR1 is LNHDA and CDR2 SQIVND (reference sequence). CDR3 size: 12 residues. In DNA form, the CDR3 reads TGTGCCAGTAGTGAGAGAAATCAGCCCCAGCATTTT. As protein: CASSERNQPQHF. Combining the CDR3 with reference TRBV19 and TRBJ1-5 gives the whole variable domain DGGITQSPKYLFRKEGQNVTLSCEQNLNHDAMYWYRQDPGQGLRLIYYSQIVNDFQKGDIAEGYSVSREKKESFPLTVTSAQKNPTAFYLCASSERNQPQHFGDGTRLSIL.

Points on this clone: The same CDR3 can be traced to other DNA sequences in this sample. V is TRBV18 and J is TRBJ1-5, with 7 bases that match TRBD1. CDR3 size: 14 residues. CDR1 is KGHSH and CDR2 is LQKENI in the germline V gene. The V gene end was trimmed by 4 bases and the J gene end by 4 bases; junction bases not matched to a gene: 4. In DNA form, the CDR3 reads TGTGCCAGCTCACGGGACAGCGGGAATCAGCCCCAGCATTTT. Protein: CASSRDSGNQPQHF.

This clone was observed once. The V gene is TRBV5-1, the J gene TRBJ2-3, with TRBD1 as a possible D gene (6 bases). Trimming stripped 5 bases from V and 4 bases from J, with 11 bases between. Germline V lookup: CDR1 SGHRS, CDR2 YFSETQ. The CDR3 runs to 13 residues. The CDR3 DNA is TGCGCCAGCAGTTATACAGGGTCAGATACGCAGTATTTT. Translated, it gives CASSYTGSDTQYF. Variable domain in full (rest from reference TRBV5-1 and TRBJ2-3): KAGVTQTPRYLIKTRGQQVTLSCSPISGHRSVSWYQQTPGQGLQFLFEYFSETQRNKGNFPGRFSGRQFSNSRSEMNVSTLELGDSALYLCASSYTGSDTQYFGPGTRLTVL.

V and J are TRBV18 and TRBJ2-1, with D unresolved. The length of the CDR3 is 14 residues. Trimming left V 4 bases short and J 2 bases short, with 9 bases between. CDR1 is KGHSH and CDR2 is LQKENI in the germline V gene. This chain's CDR3 is CASSQSVTYNEQFF. CDR3 nucleotides: TGTGCCAGCTCACAATCCGTGACCTACAATGAGCAGTTCTTC. Full variable domain (outside the CDR3, taken from reference TRBV18 and TRBJ2-1): NAGVMQNPRHLVRRRGQEARLRCSPMKGHSHVYWYRQLPEEGLKFMVYLQKENIIDESGMPKERFSAEFPKEGPSILRIQQVVRGDSAAYFCASSQSVTYNEQFFGPGTRLTVL.

The V and J genes are TRBV7-2 and TRBJ2-4; weak D call: TRBD1 (5 bases). The germline gives CDR1 SGHTA, CDR2 FQGNSA. V was trimmed by 4 bases and J by 8 bases, leaving 12 bases between them. This CDR3 comprises 13 residues. The CDR3 region is CASSSHRKDIQYF. DNA for the CDR3: TGTGCCAGCAGCTCACACAGGAAGGACATTCAGTACTTC.

The rearrangement uses TRBV7-2 and TRBJ2-2; 7 bases are shared with TRBD1. The CDR3 covers 16 residues. Germline-derived CDR1 and CDR2 are SGHTA and FQGNSA. V gave up 5 bases and J gave up 0 bases; unmatched junction bases: 6. DNA of the CDR3: TGTGCCAGCAGCATCCGACAGGGACCGAACACCGGGGAGCTGTTTTTT. It translates to CASSIRQGPNTGELFF.

The chain carries TRBV15 and TRBJ2-1; 13 nucleotides align to TRBD2. The CDR3 is made up of 17 amino acids. CDR1 is LNHNV, CDR2 YYDKDF, per germline (reference sequence). V was clipped by 2 bases and J by 4 bases; unmatched bases: 5. This CDR3 is CATSRSGTSGMYNEQFF. The CDR3 bases are TGTGCCACCAGCAGATCGGGGACTAGCGGGATGTACAATGAGCAGTTCTTC.

CDR3 protein: CASSLTLQGTNEKLFF. In nucleotides, the CDR3 is TGTGCCAGCAGTCTCACTCTACAGGGAACTAATGAAAAACTGTTTTTT. This sequence joins TRBV28 and TRBJ1-4; a possible D gene is TRBD1 (6 bases). Germline lookup yields CDR1 MDHEN and CDR2 SYDVKM. V gave up 5 bases and J gave up 1 base, with 14 bases separating them. The CDR3 sequence is 16 residues long.

The chain couples TRBV7-3 to TRBJ2-2; 9 bases are shared with TRBD2. The V gene end was trimmed by 1 base and the J gene end by 7 bases; junction bases not matched to a gene: 7. The germline gives CDR1 SGHTA, CDR2 FQGTGA. The CDR3 runs 16 residues. The CDR3 region is CASSLISGSQIGELFF. The CDR3, as DNA: TGTGCCAGCAGCTTAATTAGCGGGAGTCAGATCGGGGAGCTGTTTTTT.

This chain joins TRBV6-1 and TRBJ1-2; TRBD1 might be the D (5 bases). Germline loops: CDR1 MNHNS, CDR2 SASEGT. There are 14 residues in the CDR3. V was shortened by 7 bases and J by 7 bases, with 19 bases between the two germline ends. CDR3 DNA sequence: TGTGCCAGCACCGCGCGTGGGGGAATAGGTGGCTACACCTTC. Translating it yields CASTARGGIGGYTF.